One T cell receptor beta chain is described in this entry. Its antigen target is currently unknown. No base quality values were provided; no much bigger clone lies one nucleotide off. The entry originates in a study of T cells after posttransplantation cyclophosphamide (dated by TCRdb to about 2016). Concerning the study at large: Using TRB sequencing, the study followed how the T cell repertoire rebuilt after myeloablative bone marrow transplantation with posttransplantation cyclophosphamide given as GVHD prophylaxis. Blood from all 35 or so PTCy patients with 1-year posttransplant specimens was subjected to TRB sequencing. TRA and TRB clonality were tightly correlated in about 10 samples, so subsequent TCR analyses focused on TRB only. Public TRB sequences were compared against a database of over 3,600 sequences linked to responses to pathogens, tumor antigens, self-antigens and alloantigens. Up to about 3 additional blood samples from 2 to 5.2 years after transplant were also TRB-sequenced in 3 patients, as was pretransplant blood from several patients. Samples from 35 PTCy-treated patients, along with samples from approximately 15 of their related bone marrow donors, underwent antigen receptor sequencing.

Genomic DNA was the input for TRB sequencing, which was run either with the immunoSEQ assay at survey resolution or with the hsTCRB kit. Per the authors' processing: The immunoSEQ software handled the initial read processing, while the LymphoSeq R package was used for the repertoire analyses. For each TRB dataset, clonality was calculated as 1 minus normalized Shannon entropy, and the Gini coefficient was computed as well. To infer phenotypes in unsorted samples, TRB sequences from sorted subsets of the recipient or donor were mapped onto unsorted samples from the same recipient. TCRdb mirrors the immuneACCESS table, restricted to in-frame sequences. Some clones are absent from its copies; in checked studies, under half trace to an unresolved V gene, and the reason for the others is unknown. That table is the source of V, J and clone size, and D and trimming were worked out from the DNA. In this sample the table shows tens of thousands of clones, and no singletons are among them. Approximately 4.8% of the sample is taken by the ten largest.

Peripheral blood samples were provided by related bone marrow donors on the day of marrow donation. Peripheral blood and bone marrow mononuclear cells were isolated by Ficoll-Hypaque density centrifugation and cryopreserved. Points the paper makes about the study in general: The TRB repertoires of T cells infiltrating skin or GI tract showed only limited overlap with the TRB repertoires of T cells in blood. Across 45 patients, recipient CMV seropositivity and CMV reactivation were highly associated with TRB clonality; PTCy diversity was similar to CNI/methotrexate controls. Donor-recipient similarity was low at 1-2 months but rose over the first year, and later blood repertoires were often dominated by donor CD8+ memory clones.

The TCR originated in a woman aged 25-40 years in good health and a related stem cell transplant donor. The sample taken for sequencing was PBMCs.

For the CDR3, the sequence is CSVGETGGDQPQHF. The DNA sequence is TGCAGCGTTGGAGAGACAGGGGGGGATCAGCCCCAGCATTTT. The sequence joins TRBV29-1 to TRBJ1-5; 9 nucleotides in the junction match TRBD1. Looking up the germline V gene yields CDR1 SQVTM and CDR2 ANQGSEA. Clipping removes 4 bases from V and 5 bases from J, with 6 as the unmatched junction base count. From the cysteine through the phenylalanine, the CDR3 covers 14 amino acids. Just the 42-base CDR3 DNA is kept, in frame starting at base 1.